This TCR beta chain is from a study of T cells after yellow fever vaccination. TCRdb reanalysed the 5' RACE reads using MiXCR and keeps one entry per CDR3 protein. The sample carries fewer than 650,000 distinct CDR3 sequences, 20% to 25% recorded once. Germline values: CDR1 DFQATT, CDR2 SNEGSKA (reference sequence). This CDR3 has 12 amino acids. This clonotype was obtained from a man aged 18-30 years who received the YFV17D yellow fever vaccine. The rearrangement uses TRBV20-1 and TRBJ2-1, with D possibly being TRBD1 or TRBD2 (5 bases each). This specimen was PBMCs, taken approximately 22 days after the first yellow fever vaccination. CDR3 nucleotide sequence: TGCAGAGCGGACATAAACCCCAATGAGCAGTTCTTC. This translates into CRADINPNEQFF.